The present entry profiles one TCR beta chain with its context. The data were produced by immunoSEQ multiplex PCR, yet TCRdb's version contains in-frame clones alone and is incomplete. The sample yields about 220,000 clones, about 93% seen once. The CDR3 contains 15 residues. The V gene's germline CDR1 is LGHDT and CDR2 YNNKEL (reference sequence). The J segment lost 6 bases and the V segment lost 7 bases, leaving 10 bases of the junction unmatched. This sample stems from a study of control samples from healthy donors and cancer patients. This chain uses TRBV3-1 (or the pseudogene TRBV3-2) with TRBJ2-1, with 9 bases identical to TRBD1. The sequence came from a man in his fifties in good health. The sequenced sample was blood. In DNA, the CDR3 is TGTGCCAGCACCCCACCGGGACAGGGAGCCAATGAGCAGTTCTTC. It yields the protein CASTPPGQGANEQFF.